The present entry profiles one T cell receptor (beta chain) with its context. By sample share, this clonotype is medium-sized (0.01 to 0.1%). Its antigen is currently not known. Base qualities were left out, and no much larger clone turns up one base away. The data belong to a study of early T cells in non-severe SARS-CoV-2 infection (TCRdb year 2021). For context, the study as a whole: Because TCR sequencing was done on bulk RNA from unsorted whole blood, the alpha and beta chains could not be paired. Broad study findings and their caveats: VDJdb matching was skewed toward anti-spike CD8 responses and likely underestimated virus-specific expansions by missing private and CD4 specificities.

The library was obtained by 5' RACE. Instrument on record: NextSeq 500. In the TCR library protocol, unique molecular identifiers were attached to individual cDNA molecules to correct for PCR bias and sequencing error. TCR alpha and beta chains were both sequenced, and the abundances of alpha and beta sequences in each sample were closely correlated with each other. The paper's data handling went like this. Decombinator V4 was used to perform V gene, J gene and CDR3 annotation of TCR sequences. Expanded TCRs were defined as changing significantly between any two time points under a Poisson model with p below 0.0001. TCR abundances were normalised to the total number of TCRs sequenced per sample and expressed as counts per million. TRAV1-2 paired with TRAJ12, TRAJ20 or TRAJ33 defined MAIT TCRs, while TRAV10 paired with TRAJ18 defined iNKT TCRs. VDJdb, accessed 1 November 2021, was searched for CMV, EBV and SARS-CoV-2 annotated TCRs, with TCRs annotated for multiple antigens excluded. TCRdb trimmed the raw reads at Q25, called clones with MiXCR and kept productive beta chains. Entries are consolidated by CDR3 protein sequence, retaining the most common genes and DNA. Here the V and J calls rest on TCRdb's processing, not on the authors' analysis. The sample has some 26,000 distinct CDR3 sequences on record, 4% to 5% of them singletons. The leading ten clones occupy around 4% of the sample.

Trimming removed 7 bases from V and 4 bases from J, leaving 8 bases between the germline ends. The CDR3 contains 12 residues, cysteine and phenylalanine counted. Kept here is only the CDR3 DNA, which spans 36 bases and is read in frame from base 1. The germline V gene gives CDR1 as MNHNS and CDR2 as SASEGT. A case-control design nested within a healthcare worker cohort in London, UK, was used, with weekly nasopharyngeal swab PCR tests and blood sampling performed. Healthcare workers were enrolled in the week of the UK lockdown, from 23 to 31 March 2020, and were followed every week for up to roughly 15 weeks.

Sequenced input: whole blood. The source of this sequence is an adult who was a healthcare worker with PCR-confirmed SARS-CoV-2 infection or an uninfected control (not recorded which). Recombination connected TRBV6-1 to TRBJ1-5; the D gene is perhaps TRBD1, on 6 matching bases. The DNA reads as follows: TGTGCCAGCATAGGGGGGAATCAGCCCCAGCATTTT. This yields the protein CASIGGNQPQHF.